Reported below is one TCR beta chain. How the authors handled the data: From reference gene primer amplification, estimates of nucleated cell counts were derived. Repertoires were generated with immunoSEQ multiplex PCR, while TCRdb's copy carries only in-frame clones and drops some. V and J calls and clone size are those listed in that table; D and trimming were worked out from the DNA. The table has roughly 150,000 clones, around four fifths seen once; the top ten hold roughly a fifth. The record originates from a study of blood T cell repertoires in COVID-19. Study overall: Researchers got acute and convalescent COVID-19 samples from the United States, Italy and Spain. The cDNA or gDNA used as material had been derived from T cells, B-cell-depleted T cells, or PBMCs.

Sequencing was done on a sample of peripheral blood. This sequence was found in a woman aged 80 or over with acute or convalescent COVID-19.

The CDR3 nucleotides read TGTGCCAGCAGGCCGACAGGTGCTGGAAACACCATATATTTT. Translating gives CASRPTGAGNTIYF. The chain links TRBV27 to TRBJ1-3; maybe TRBD1 (6 bases). CDR3 length: 14 amino acids. The V gene's germline CDR1 is MNHEY and CDR2 SMNVEV (reference sequence). V was shortened by 6 bases and J by 2 bases, with 11 bases between the two germline ends.